The T cell receptor (beta chain) under discussion was sequenced for a study of blood T cell repertoires in COVID-19. Study summary: PBMCs, B-cell-depleted T cells, or T cells provided the cDNA or gDNA that made up the material.

This CDR3 comprises 14 residues. Germline-derived CDR1 and CDR2 are LNHDA and SQIVND (reference sequence). Trimming removed 7 bases from V and 5 bases from J, with 17 bases in between. Sequenced by immunoSEQ multiplex PCR; TCRdb stores in-frame clones only, minus some. The data show 250,000 to 300,000 clones, about 86% seen once. Participants' own reports of clinical history determined their cohort assignment. This receptor was taken from a man aged 25 to 45 with acute COVID-19. V gene TRBV19 combines with J gene TRBJ1-2; weak D call: TRBD1 (5 bases). Material for sequencing was PBMCs or T cells enriched from blood (not recorded which). The CDR3 is CASTPQGFGYGYTF. In DNA, the CDR3 is TGTGCCAGTACCCCCCAGGGATTCGGATATGGCTACACCTTC.